The rows below give T cell receptor beta chains drawn from one sample of a study of blood T cell repertoires in COVID-19. The data were produced by immunoSEQ multiplex PCR, yet TCRdb's version contains in-frame clones alone and is incomplete. The repertoire holds roughly 240,000 clones, 80% to 90% seen once, with approximately 2.8% in the top ten. Material for sequencing was PBMCs or T cells enriched from blood (not recorded which). The receptors derive from a woman in her twenties or thirties with acute COVID-19. Both conserved end residues are part of each CDR3. D genes are given only for firm matches. Expanded clones get a size class; other rows say once, few or many, or leave the size out.

D gene: TRBD1
clone size: few
V gene: TRBV6-5
J gene: TRBJ1-1
CDR3 protein: CASRTGRDTEAFF
CDR3 DNA: TGTGCCAGCAGGACAGGGCGGGACACTGAAGCTTTCTTT

D gene: NA
clone size: NA
V gene: TRBV5-1
J gene: TRBJ2-5
CDR3 protein: CASSLISEQETQYF
CDR3 DNA: TGCGCCAGCAGCTTAATATCAGAACAAGAGACCCAGTACTTC

D gene: NA
clone size: few
V gene: TRBV18
J gene: TRBJ2-2
CDR3 protein: CASSPSTGSVNTGELFF
CDR3 DNA: TGTGCCAGCTCACCCTCTACAGGGTCCGTGAACACCGGGGAGCTGTTTTTT

D gene: TRBD1
clone size: NA
V gene: TRBV11-2
J gene: TRBJ1-2
CDR3 protein: CASSFPRQGRVYGYTF
CDR3 DNA: TGTGCCAGCAGCTTCCCCCGACAGGGCCGAGTCTATGGCTACACCTTC

D gene: NA
clone size: few
V gene: TRBV19
J gene: TRBJ1-3
CDR3 protein: CASSQGRGNTIYF
CDR3 DNA: TGTGCCAGTAGCCAGGGGAGAGGAAACACCATATATTTT

D gene: NA
clone size: NA
V gene: TRBV7-7
J gene: TRBJ2-3
CDR3 protein: CASSLRGSTDTQYF
CDR3 DNA: TGTGCTAGCAGCTTAAGGGGTAGCACAGATACGCAGTATTTT

D gene: NA
clone size: NA
V gene: TRBV7-2
J gene: TRBJ1-5
CDR3 protein: CASSLEEQPQHF
CDR3 DNA: TGTGCCAGCAGCTTAGAAGAGCAGCCCCAGCATTTT

D gene: NA
clone size: NA
V gene: TRBV6-7
J gene: TRBJ2-7
CDR3 protein: CASSYQDWNYEQYF
CDR3 DNA: TGTGCCAGCAGTTATCAGGACTGGAACTACGAGCAGTACTTC

D gene: NA
clone size: NA
V gene: TRBV15
J gene: TRBJ2-1
CDR3 protein: CATSRGEAGPHRQFF
CDR3 DNA: TGTGCCACCAGCAGAGGAGAAGCGGGCCCTCACCGGCAGTTCTTC

D gene: NA
clone size: NA
V gene: TRBV6-5
J gene: TRBJ2-2
CDR3 protein: CASSPGGRELFF
CDR3 DNA: TGTGCCAGCAGTCCCGGGGGTCGGGAGCTGTTTTTT

D gene: NA
clone size: NA
V gene: TRBV19
J gene: TRBJ1-1
CDR3 protein: CASSIGGPANTEAFF
CDR3 DNA: TGTGCCAGTAGTATAGGGGGGCCCGCGAACACTGAAGCTTTCTTT

D gene: TRBD1
clone size: NA
V gene: TRBV7-9
J gene: TRBJ1-5
CDR3 protein: CASSSRDRRLSNQPQHF
CDR3 DNA: TGTGCCAGCAGCTCCCGGGACAGGCGCCTCTCCAATCAGCCCCAGCATTTT

D gene: TRBD1
clone size: once
V gene: TRBV2
J gene: TRBJ2-3
CDR3 protein: CASVKGQSYTDTQYF
CDR3 DNA: TGTGCCAGCGTTAAGGGACAGTCCTACACAGATACGCAGTATTTT

D gene: NA
clone size: once
V gene: TRBV27
J gene: TRBJ1-4
CDR3 protein: CASSLFRDEKLFF
CDR3 DNA: TGTGCCAGCAGTTTATTCAGGGATGAAAAACTGTTTTTT

D gene: NA
clone size: NA
V gene: TRBV7-8
J gene: TRBJ2-1
CDR3 protein: CASSLIWGGRWDNEQFF
CDR3 DNA: TGTGCCAGCAGCTTAATCTGGGGGGGCAGGTGGGACAATGAGCAGTTCTTC

D gene: NA
clone size: NA
V gene: TRBV21-1
J gene: TRBJ1-6
CDR3 protein: CASSKEGTENSPLHF
CDR3 DNA: TGTGCCAGCAGCAAAGAAGGGACAGAGAATTCACCCCTCCACTTT

D gene: NA
clone size: NA
V gene: TRBV5-6
J gene: TRBJ1-4
CDR3 protein: CASSLSGVGEKLFF
CDR3 DNA: TGTGCCAGCAGCTTGTCAGGGGTCGGAGAAAAACTGTTTTTT

D gene: NA
clone size: few
V gene: TRBV29-1
J gene: TRBJ1-1
CDR3 protein: CSVTRPGSEAFF
CDR3 DNA: TGCAGCGTTACAAGACCTGGGAGTGAAGCTTTCTTT

D gene: NA
clone size: NA
V gene: TRBV27
J gene: TRBJ1-5
CDR3 protein: CASSIRFGPSNQPQHF
CDR3 DNA: TGTGCCAGCAGTATCCGGTTCGGTCCGAGCAATCAGCCCCAGCATTTT

D gene: TRBD1
clone size: once
V gene: TRBV11-3
J gene: TRBJ2-2
CDR3 protein: CASSLRDRATGELFF
CDR3 DNA: TGTGCCAGCAGCTTACGGGACAGGGCTACCGGGGAGCTGTTTTTT

D gene: TRBD1
clone size: NA
V gene: TRBV5-1
J gene: TRBJ2-7
CDR3 protein: CASSLPKADRVSSYEQYF
CDR3 DNA: TGCGCCAGCAGCTTGCCGAAAGCGGACAGGGTATCTTCCTACGAGCAGTACTTC

D gene: TRBD1
clone size: NA
V gene: TRBV6-5
J gene: TRBJ2-7
CDR3 protein: CASSRDSGYEQYF
CDR3 DNA: TGTGCCAGCAGCCGGGACAGTGGTTACGAGCAGTACTTC

D gene: TRBD2
clone size: NA
V gene: TRBV7-2
J gene: TRBJ2-2
CDR3 protein: CASSLSFGAGGTGELFF
CDR3 DNA: TGTGCCAGCAGCTTAAGCTTCGGGGCGGGGGGCACCGGGGAGCTGTTTTTT

D gene: TRBD1
clone size: NA
V gene: TRBV16
J gene: TRBJ1-2
CDR3 protein: CASSPRSQGSNYGYTF
CDR3 DNA: TGTGCCAGCAGCCCTCGCTCACAGGGGTCTAACTATGGCTACACCTTC

D gene: TRBD2
clone size: NA
V gene: TRBV18
J gene: TRBJ2-1
CDR3 protein: CASSPLAGAGEQFF
CDR3 DNA: TGTGCCAGCTCACCGCTAGCGGGGGCAGGTGAGCAGTTCTTC

D gene: NA
clone size: NA
V gene: TRBV5-6
J gene: TRBJ1-5
CDR3 protein: CASSTGTHNQPQHF
CDR3 DNA: TGTGCCAGCAGCACCGGGACACACAATCAGCCCCAGCATTTT

D gene: TRBD1
clone size: NA
V gene: TRBV19
J gene: TRBJ2-5
CDR3 protein: CASRGQGETQYF
CDR3 DNA: TGTGCCAGTAGAGGACAGGGGGAGACCCAGTACTTC

D gene: NA
clone size: NA
V gene: TRBV30
J gene: TRBJ2-2
CDR3 protein: CAWSVHRAFTGELFF
CDR3 DNA: TGTGCCTGGAGTGTACACAGGGCTTTCACCGGGGAGCTGTTTTTT

D gene: NA
clone size: NA
V gene: TRBV11-2
J gene: TRBJ2-5
CDR3 protein: CASTASEETQYF
CDR3 DNA: TGTGCCAGCACCGCCTCGGAGGAGACCCAGTACTTC

D gene: NA
clone size: NA
V gene: TRBV7-2
J gene: TRBJ1-6
CDR3 protein: CASSLQGNSPLHF
CDR3 DNA: TGTGCCAGCAGCTTACAGGGGAATTCACCCCTCCACTTT

D gene: NA
clone size: NA
V gene: TRBV6-1
J gene: TRBJ1-1
CDR3 protein: CASSEAARGFGTEAFF
CDR3 DNA: TGTGCCAGCAGTGAAGCCGCCAGGGGTTTTGGAACTGAAGCTTTCTTT

D gene: NA
clone size: NA
V gene: TRBV5-1
J gene: TRBJ2-5
CDR3 protein: CASSIYQETQYF
CDR3 DNA: TGCGCCAGCAGCATATACCAAGAGACCCAGTACTTC

D gene: NA
clone size: NA
V gene: TRBV7-8
J gene: TRBJ1-1
CDR3 protein: CASSRPGFPEAFF
CDR3 DNA: TGTGCCAGCAGCCGCCCAGGGTTCCCCGAAGCTTTCTTT

D gene: NA
clone size: once
V gene: TRBV11-3
J gene: TRBJ2-3
CDR3 protein: CASSSGGWGADTQYF
CDR3 DNA: TGTGCCAGCAGCTCCGGCGGGTGGGGGGCAGATACGCAGTATTTT

D gene: NA
clone size: NA
V gene: TRBV2
J gene: TRBJ1-4
CDR3 protein: CAIPGPRRKLFF
CDR3 DNA: TGTGCCATTCCTGGGCCGAGACGAAAACTGTTTTTT

D gene: NA
clone size: NA
V gene: TRBV7-2
J gene: TRBJ2-2
CDR3 protein: CASSLNRQNTGELFF
CDR3 DNA: TGTGCCAGCAGCTTAAACAGGCAGAACACCGGGGAGCTGTTTTTT

D gene: NA
clone size: NA
V gene: TRBV27
J gene: TRBJ2-1
CDR3 protein: CASSPRQGLVYNEQFF
CDR3 DNA: TGTGCCAGCAGTCCACGACAGGGACTGGTCTACAATGAGCAGTTCTTC

D gene: NA
clone size: NA
V gene: TRBV11-2
J gene: TRBJ1-2
CDR3 protein: CASSLGSGRRYGYTF
CDR3 DNA: TGTGCCAGCAGCTTAGGATCAGGGCGACGCTATGGCTACACCTTC

D gene: TRBD1
clone size: NA
V gene: TRBV10-1
J gene: TRBJ1-1
CDR3 protein: CASRTGKDTEAFF
CDR3 DNA: TGCGCCAGCAGGACAGGGAAGGACACTGAAGCTTTCTTT

D gene: NA
clone size: NA
V gene: TRBV21-1
J gene: TRBJ1-5
CDR3 protein: CASSKEGDFNQPQHF
CDR3 DNA: TGTGCCAGCAGCAAAGAAGGAGATTTCAATCAGCCCCAGCATTTT

D gene: TRBD1
clone size: NA
V gene: TRBV28
J gene: TRBJ1-2
CDR3 protein: CASSLRDRGNGYTF
CDR3 DNA: TGTGCCAGCAGTTTGAGGGACAGGGGTAATGGCTACACCTTC

D gene: TRBD2
clone size: NA
V gene: TRBV7-2
J gene: TRBJ2-2
CDR3 protein: CASSPLNAGGRGGELFF
CDR3 DNA: TGTGCCAGCAGCCCGCTTAACGCGGGGGGGCGGGGCGGGGAGCTGTTTTTT